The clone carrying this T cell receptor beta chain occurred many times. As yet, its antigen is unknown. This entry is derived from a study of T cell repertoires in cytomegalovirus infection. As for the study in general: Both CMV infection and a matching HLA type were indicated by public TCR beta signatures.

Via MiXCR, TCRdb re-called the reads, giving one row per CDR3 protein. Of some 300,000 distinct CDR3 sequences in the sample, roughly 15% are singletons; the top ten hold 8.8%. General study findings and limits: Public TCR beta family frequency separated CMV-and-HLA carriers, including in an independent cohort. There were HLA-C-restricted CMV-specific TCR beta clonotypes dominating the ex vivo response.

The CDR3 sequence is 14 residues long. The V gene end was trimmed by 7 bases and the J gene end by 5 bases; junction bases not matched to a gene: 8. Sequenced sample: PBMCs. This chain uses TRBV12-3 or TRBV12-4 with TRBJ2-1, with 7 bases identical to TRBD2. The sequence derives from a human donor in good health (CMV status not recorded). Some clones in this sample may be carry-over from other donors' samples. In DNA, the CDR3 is TGTGCCAGCACTCCGGGACTACAGAACAATGAGCAGTTCTTC. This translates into CASTPGLQNNEQFF.